Shown below are 2 T cell receptor beta chains from a single sample sequenced in a study of spatial heterogeneity in lung cancer (dated by TCRdb to 2018 to 2020). Receptor amplification or capture employed 5' RACE. TCRdb lists the instrument as NextSeq 500. Using fastp trimming at Q25 and MiXCR clonotype assembly, TCRdb reanalyzed the public sequencing data and kept in-frame beta chains. Rows merge per CDR3 protein into single entries with the most common DNA and genes. This sample gives 25,000 or so distinct CDR3 sequences in total; 4% to 5% of them show up just once. Approximately 4.7% of the sample belongs to the ten largest clones. The sample's time point label, decoded: sample taken at primary tumor resection. TCR sequencing used whole RNA extracted from tumor and nontumor lung tissue, or from cryopreserved PBMC samples, without cell sorting. The input for sequencing was PBMCs, taken at surgery. Receptors were obtained from a male donor with early-stage non-small cell lung cancer.

This clonotype was observed at least ten times. The CDR3 protein is CATSDTRTGGNTGELFF. In DNA, the CDR3 is TGTGCCACCAGTGATACACGGACAGGGGGCAACACCGGGGAGCTGTTTTTT. The V call is TRBV24-1, the J call TRBJ2-2; 11 bases align to TRBD1. The V gene's germline CDR1 is KGHDR and CDR2 SFDVKD. The CDR3 runs 17 residues. V shed 3 bases and J 2 bases; nucleotides not matched to a gene: 4.

This clonotype was recorded many times. The genes are TRBV10-2 and TRBJ2-7; no firm D call. The V and J ends lost 2 bases and 0 bases respectively, with 11 bases between them. There are 15 residues in the CDR3. Germline V lookup: CDR1 WSHSY, CDR2 SAAADI. The CDR3 region has the DNA TGCGCCAGCAGTGAGCCACAAGGCGGCTCCTACGAGCAGTACTTC. As protein: CASSEPQGGSYEQYF.